Listed here are 8 T cell receptor beta chains from one sample, sequenced in a study of T cells in Graves' hyperthyroidism and ophthalmopathy. RNA transcripts were the template for amplifying TCR beta CDR3 regions. HTBI primers were employed in a first-round RT-PCR of the TCR CDR3. MiXCR was run by TCRdb on the multiplex PCR reads, yielding one entry per CDR3 protein. The sample includes hundreds of thousands of distinct CDR3 sequences, roughly a third seen only once; the top ten take around 32%. Sequenced material: blood. These TCRs come from a middle-aged woman with Graves' hyperthyroidism.

This clonotype has just a few counts. One junction end does not reproduce the germline sequence, and a read error may be involved. This rearrangement joins TRBV4-1 to TRBJ1-1; no definite D call. The V gene's germline CDR1 is MGHRA and CDR2 YSYEKL. The CDR3 is 13 amino acids. The CDR3 loop reads CASSHLQTTEAFF. The CDR3, as DNA: TGCGCCAGCAGCCACCTGCAGACAACTGAAGCTTTTTTT.

This clonotype was seen a handful of times. V gene TRBV11-2 combines with J gene TRBJ1-4, with D unresolved. Germline CDR1 reads SGHAT; CDR2 reads FQNNGV. V gave up 4 bases and J gave up 7 bases, with 13 bases separating them. The CDR3 has 14 residues. The DNA for the CDR3 is TGTGCCAGCAGCTCGTATGTTGTCAGTGAAAAACTGTTTTTT. Its translation is CASSSYVVSEKLFF.

V and J are TRBV10-3 and TRBJ1-1, with unresolved D. Trimming stripped 8 bases from V and 11 bases from J, with 12 bases between. Germline-derived CDR1 and CDR2 are ENHRY and SYGVKD. The CDR3 is made up of 10 amino acids. The CDR3 DNA reads TGTGCCATCGGCCTTGGGGATGCTTTCTTT. This codes for CAIGLGDAFF.

This clonotype was observed at least ten times. The chain couples TRBV20-1 to TRBJ2-7; the match to TRBD1 covers 11 bases. Germline assignment: CDR1 DFQATT and CDR2 SNEGSKA (reference sequence). The CDR3 covers 13 residues. Trimming cost V 6 bases and J 5 bases; bases outside gene matches: 6. The CDR3 loop reads CSADRDRGNEQYF. DNA for the CDR3: TGCAGTGCCGATCGGGACAGGGGGAACGAGCAGTACTTC.

In regard to this clonotype: A read error is likely, as this CDR3 ends without the conserved phenylalanine or tryptophan. V and J are TRBV6-1 and TRBJ1-1; no clear D gene. The CDR3 consists of 13 residues. The germline CDR1 and CDR2 sequences are MNHNS and SASEGT. CDR3 in amino acids: CASSVGSNAEAFS. The CDR3 DNA reads as TGTGCCAGCAGCGTAGGGTCGAACGCTGAAGCTTTCTCT.

The CDR3 DNA sequence: TGCAGTGGGATGGGGACCCAGTACTTC. Encoded protein: CSGMGTQYF. V usage is TRBV20-1 and J usage is TRBJ2-5; no reliable D call. Germline V gene data show CDR1 as DFQATT and CDR2 as SNEGSKA (reference sequence). The V end was cut by 7 bases, the J end by 7 bases, with 7 bases between. CDR3 length: 9 residues.

This clonotype was seen ten or more times. J is TRBJ1-2 and V is TRBV7-8; TRBD1 might be the D (6 bases). CDR1 SGHVS and CDR2 FQNEAQ come from the germline V gene. V gave up 6 bases and J gave up 10 bases, with 15 bases separating them. The CDR3 sequence is 12 residues long. The CDR3 sequence: CASRGGTLTYTF. The CDR3 bases are TGTGCCAGCAGGGGCGGGACATTGACCTACACCTTC.

This clonotype has ten or more counts. This chain joins TRBV29-1 and TRBJ1-4, with D possibly matching TRBD1 (6 bases). Looked up from germline, CDR1 is SQVTM and CDR2 is ANQGSEA. This CDR3 is 13 amino acids long. V lost 6 bases, J lost 5 bases, and 13 bases lay in between. The CDR3 coding sequence is TGCAGCGTACGGACAGAAGAAAATGAAAAACTGTTTTTT. Its translation: CSVRTEENEKLFF. The whole variable domain, filled in from reference TRBV29-1 and TRBJ1-4, reads SAVISQKPSRDICQRGTSLTIQCQVDSQVTMMFWYRQQPGQSLTLIATANQGSEATYESGFVIDKFPISRPNLTFSTLTVSNMSPEDSSIYLCSVRTEENEKLFFGSGTQLSVL.